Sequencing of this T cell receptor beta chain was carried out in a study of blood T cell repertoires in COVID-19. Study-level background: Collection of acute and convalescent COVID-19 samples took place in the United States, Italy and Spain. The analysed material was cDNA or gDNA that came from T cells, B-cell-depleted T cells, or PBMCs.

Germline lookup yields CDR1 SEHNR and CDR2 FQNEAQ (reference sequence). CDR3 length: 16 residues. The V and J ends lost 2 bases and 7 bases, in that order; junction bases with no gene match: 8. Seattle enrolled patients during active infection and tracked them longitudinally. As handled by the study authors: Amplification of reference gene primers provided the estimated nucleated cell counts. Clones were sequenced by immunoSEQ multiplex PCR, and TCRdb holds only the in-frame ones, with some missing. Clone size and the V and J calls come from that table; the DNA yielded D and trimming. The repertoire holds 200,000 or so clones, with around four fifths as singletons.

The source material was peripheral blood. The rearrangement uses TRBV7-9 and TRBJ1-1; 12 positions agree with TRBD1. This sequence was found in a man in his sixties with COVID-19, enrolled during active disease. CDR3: CASSLFGTGGESEAFF. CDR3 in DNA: TGTGCCAGCAGCTTATTTGGGACAGGGGGCGAGAGTGAAGCTTTCTTT.